The 32 T cell receptor beta chains presented below share a single source sample, sequenced in a study of cytomegalovirus exposure and HLA in healthy donors. PCR primers comprised 60 Vbeta and 13 Jbeta primers. TCRdb keeps only in-frame clones here, not all; method: immunoSEQ multiplex PCR. The data show around 200,000 clones, with 65% to 80% seen just once and approximately 5% held by the top ten. Material: PBMCs. The receptor set was obtained from a man younger than 40 in good health and CMV-seropositive.

This chain joins TRBV6-5 and TRBJ1-5; D may be TRBD1 (5 bases). CDR1 is MNHEY and CDR2 is SVGAGI in the germline V gene. The CDR3 is made up of 14 amino acids. Trimming shortened V by 0 bases and J by 7 bases, and 10 bases separated the two germline ends. CDR3 nucleotide sequence: TGTGCCAGCAGTTACTCGAGCCAGGGACAGCCCCAGCATTTT. Its translation is CASSYSSQGQPQHF.

The chain recombines TRBV27 with TRBJ2-7; a weak D match, TRBD2 (6 bases). The V gene lost 5 bases and the J gene lost 4 bases, with 27 bases spanning the gap. This CDR3 has 18 amino acids. From germline, CDR1 is MNHEY and CDR2 SMNVEV (reference sequence). CDR3 nucleotide sequence: TGTGCCAGCAGTCCCTTGGTGTGGGGGACCGCCGGGGGATACGAGCAGTACTTC. It translates to CASSPLVWGTAGGYEQYF.

The CDR3 DNA reads as TGTGCCAGCTCACCCAGCGGGGACCTCTACGAGCAGTACTTC. Protein product: CASSPSGDLYEQYF. The chain uses TRBV18 and TRBJ2-7; 7 nucleotides agree with TRBD2. J gave up 3 bases and V 3 bases, and 5 bases lay outside the gene matches. This CDR3 spans 14 amino acids. Germline CDR1 and CDR2: KGHSH and LQKENI.

The rearrangement joins TRBV5-4 to TRBJ1-3; D not resolved. The V end lost 0 bases, the J end lost 4 bases, and 8 bases lay between the germline ends. CDR3 length: 14 residues. CDR1 is SGHNT, CDR2 YYREEE, per germline (reference sequence). The DNA for the CDR3 is TGTGCCAGCAGCTTGGATGAGAGGGGAAACACCATATATTTT. Its translation is CASSLDERGNTIYF.

The chain combines TRBV7-2 with TRBJ1-6, with D possibly matching TRBD1 (5 bases). V was cut by 1 base and J by 5 bases, with 9 bases left in between. The CDR3 consists of 15 residues. From germline, CDR1 is SGHTA and CDR2 FQGNSA. DNA for the CDR3: TGTGCCAGCAGCTTAGGCCAGGGTAATAATTCACCCCTCCACTTT. Its protein product is CASSLGQGNNSPLHF.

The V gene is TRBV11-3, the J gene TRBJ2-1; D not resolved. The CDR3 spans 12 residues. The V gene's germline CDR1 is SGHNT and CDR2 YENEEA. Trimming took 1 base from V and 8 from J, leaving 6 bases between them. The CDR3 loop is CASSLVSDEQFF. CDR3 nucleotides: TGTGCCAGCAGCTTAGTAAGCGATGAGCAGTTCTTC.

The gene calls are TRBV6-1 and TRBJ1-5; TRBD1 aligns across 8 bases. Germline lookup yields CDR1 MNHNS and CDR2 SASEGT. J was trimmed by 0 bases and V by 4 bases; bases with no gene match: 5. This CDR3 region has 16 residues. The CDR3: CASSGPGTGSNQPQHF. The CDR3 DNA is TGTGCCAGCAGTGGACCTGGGACAGGTAGCAATCAGCCCCAGCATTTT.

The chain couples TRBV6-5 to TRBJ2-1; D is perhaps TRBD2 (6 bases). V lost 2 bases to trimming and J lost 3 bases, with 11 bases between them. CDR3 size: 15 residues. Germline V gene sequence: CDR1 MNHEY, CDR2 SVGAGI. CDR3 sequence reads: CASSYGTPLYNEQFF. The DNA for the CDR3 is TGTGCCAGCAGTTACGGGACTCCCCTCTACAATGAGCAGTTCTTC.

This sequence joins TRBV9 and TRBJ2-5; 16 bases are shared with TRBD2. The junction had 4 bases not matched to a gene; V was cut back by 0 bases and J by 5 bases. CDR1 and CDR2 from the germline V gene are SGDLS and YYNGEE. The CDR3 runs to 17 residues. In DNA form, the CDR3 reads TGTGCCAGCAGCGTAGGGGGACTAGCGGGAGGGGGGGAGACCCAGTACTTC. It specifies CASSVGGLAGGGETQYF.

The chain employs TRBV5-4 and TRBJ2-5; 9 bases are shared with TRBD1. CDR3 size: 16 residues. CDR1 and CDR2 from the germline V gene are SGHNT and YYREEE (reference sequence). V was clipped by 4 bases and J by 5 bases; unmatched bases: 12. In DNA form, the CDR3 reads TGTGCCAGCAGCCTAACGGGACAGGGACGGAGGGAGACCCAGTACTTC. This gives the protein CASSLTGQGRRETQYF.

The chain carries TRBV9 and TRBJ2-3; TRBD2 agrees at 15 bases. The germline V gene encodes CDR1 SGDLS and CDR2 YYNGEE. V lost 4 bases and J lost 4; bases outside the gene matches: 7. There are 17 residues in the CDR3. CDR3 region: CASSPGLAGGGADTQYF. DNA of the CDR3: TGTGCCAGCAGCCCGGGACTAGCGGGAGGAGGCGCAGATACGCAGTATTTT.

The chain uses TRBV19 and TRBJ1-1; 11 bases agree with TRBD1. V dropped 3 bases and J dropped 4; count of bases not matched to a gene: 10. The germline V gene encodes CDR1 LNHDA and CDR2 SQIVND (reference sequence). CDR3 length: 17 amino acids. The CDR3 DNA reads as TGTGCCAGTAGTATGATCCCCGGACAGGGGGCGGGCACTGAAGCTTTCTTT. Translating it yields CASSMIPGQGAGTEAFF. The entire variable domain, with the rest obtained from reference TRBV19 and TRBJ1-1, is as follows: DGGITQSPKYLFRKEGQNVTLSCEQNLNHDAMYWYRQDPGQGLRLIYYSQIVNDFQKGDIAEGYSVSREKKESFPLTVTSAQKNPTAFYLCASSMIPGQGAGTEAFFGQGTRLTVV.

This chain joins TRBV19 and TRBJ1-3; D is possibly TRBD1 (6 bases). V gave up 4 bases and J gave up 0 bases, with 16 bases separating them. The germline V gene encodes CDR1 LNHDA and CDR2 SQIVND (reference sequence). The CDR3 has 17 residues. DNA of the CDR3: TGTGCCAGTAGTAAGGCGGGTGGACAGCTCTCTGGAAACACCATATATTTT. This gives the protein CASSKAGGQLSGNTIYF.

This clone appeared a few times. This sequence joins TRBV7-2 and TRBJ2-7, with a possible D match to TRBD2 (6 bases). Germline V lookup: CDR1 SGHTA, CDR2 FQGNSA. The CDR3 loop spans 15 amino acids. V dropped 5 bases and J dropped 2 bases, with 16 bases sitting between them. CDR3 in amino acids: CASSPTGLSPYEQYF. For the CDR3, the DNA is TGTGCCAGCAGCCCAACGGGACTGTCGCCCTACGAGCAGTACTTC.

V is TRBV4-1 and J is TRBJ2-4; the D is unclear. CDR3 length equals 11 residues. The germline gives CDR1 MGHRA, CDR2 YSYEKL. V was pared by 1 base and J by 7 bases, with 2 bases between. CDR3 sequence reads: CASSQANIQYF. In DNA, the CDR3 is TGCGCCAGCAGCCAAGCTAACATTCAGTACTTC.

The chain couples TRBV19 to TRBJ1-2; 7 bases are a match to TRBD1. The CDR3 runs 15 residues. From germline, CDR1 is LNHDA and CDR2 SQIVND (reference sequence). V lost 1 base, J lost 3 bases, and 5 bases stayed unmatched. The CDR3 bases are TGTGCCAGTAGTATAGGGCAGGGGGGAGACTATGGCTACACCTTC. The encoded protein is CASSIGQGGDYGYTF.

The chain is built from TRBV5-1 and TRBJ1-6; 7 nucleotides match TRBD1. CDR1 and CDR2 from the germline V gene are SGHRS and YFSETQ. Trimming removed 3 bases from V and 9 bases from J; junction bases left unmatched: 9. CDR3 size: 15 residues. DNA for the CDR3: TGCGCCAGCAGCTGGGACAGTCAAGCTCCTTCACCCCTCCACTTT. As protein: CASSWDSQAPSPLHF.

The chain uses TRBV5-6 and TRBJ2-7, with D tentatively TRBD1 (6 bases). Germline CDR1 reads SGHDT; CDR2 reads YYEEEE. V gave up 4 bases and J gave up 1 base, with 18 bases separating them. The CDR3 has 16 residues. CDR3 nucleotides: TGTGCCAGCAGCCCGTCGACAGGCTCAGAGTCCTACGAGCAGTACTTC. This translates into CASSPSTGSESYEQYF.

The V and J genes are TRBV28 and TRBJ2-7, with 8 nucleotides matching TRBD1. The V and J ends lost 5 bases and 4 bases, in that order; junction bases with no gene match: 10. Germline assignment: CDR1 MDHEN and CDR2 SYDVKM. This CDR3 is built from 15 residues. CDR3 amino acids: CASSPGQGKGYEQYF. The CDR3 nucleotides read TGTGCCAGCAGTCCCGGACAGGGAAAGGGGTACGAGCAGTACTTC.

V usage is TRBV18 and J usage is TRBJ2-7; D may be TRBD2 (7 bases). Germline loops: CDR1 KGHSH, CDR2 LQKENI. This CDR3 has 14 residues. The germline V and J ends were trimmed by 1 base and 4 bases, with 11 bases remaining between them. For the CDR3, the DNA is TGTGCCAGCTCACCACGGGGGGGCACGTACGAGCAGTACTTC. It encodes CASSPRGGTYEQYF.

Comment on this clone: An end of the junction differs from the germline gene, which may be a read error. The V gene is TRBV7-9, the J gene TRBJ1-2, with TRBD1 matching over 7 bases. In germline, CDR1 is SEHNR, CDR2 FQNEAQ (reference sequence). The CDR3 is 15 amino acids. The CDR3 DNA follows: TGTTCCAGCAGCCCCTCCGGGGACAGACAGAATGGCTACACCTTC. Its translation is CSSSPSGDRQNGYTF.

This clone showed up just a few times. V is TRBV6-1 and J is TRBJ1-2; TRBD1 matches 9 bases. This CDR3 spans 13 amino acids. After removal of 8 bases from V and 0 bases from J, the junction contained 1 base not matched to a gene. Germline values: CDR1 MNHNS, CDR2 SASEGT. The CDR3, as DNA: TGTGCCAGCGGACAGGGGACTAACTATGGCTACACCTTC. Protein sequence: CASGQGTNYGYTF.

The rearrangement uses TRBV4-2 and TRBJ2-1, with TRBD1 matching 8 bases. V was pared by 1 base and J by 5 bases, with 4 bases of the junction left unmatched. The germline V gene has CDR1 LGHNA and CDR2 YNFKEQ. The CDR3 runs 15 residues. In nucleotides, the CDR3 is TGTGCCAGCAGCCAAGGGACAGGGTCGCACAATGAGCAGTTCTTC. Translation gives CASSQGTGSHNEQFF.

The CDR3 nucleotides read TGTGCCAGCAGTGAGCCGGGGAGAGACTATGGCTACACCTTC. Its protein is CASSEPGRDYGYTF. This sequence joins TRBV28 and TRBJ1-2; D not certain. V shed 5 bases and J shed 3 bases, with 13 bases lying between them. CDR1 and CDR2 from the germline V gene are MDHEN and SYDVKM. The CDR3 spans 14 residues.

The table lists this clone with a few counts. J is TRBJ1-5 and V is TRBV6-5; TRBD1 might be the D (5 bases). Germline V gene data show CDR1 as MNHEY and CDR2 as SVGAGI. The CDR3 totals 13 residues. V lost 4 bases, J lost 2 bases, and 6 bases lay in between. In DNA, the CDR3 is TGTGCCAGCAGTTGGGGGGGCAATCAGCCCCAGCATTTT. This encodes CASSWGGNQPQHF.

The CDR3 bases are TGCGCCAGTTCTAGCGGGGGGCTCAGCTCCTACAATGAGCAGTTCTTC. The encoded protein is CASSSGGLSSYNEQFF. This rearrangement joins TRBV5-1 to TRBJ2-1; 11 nucleotides align to TRBD2. The V segment lost 8 bases and the J segment 0 bases; nucleotides outside the gene matches: 7. The V gene's germline CDR1 is SGHRS and CDR2 YFSETQ. The CDR3 has 16 amino acids.

The chain carries TRBV5-1 and TRBJ2-5, with TRBD1 identical over 7 bases. With 0 bases clipped from V and 2 bases from J, the junction kept 10 bases outside the gene matches. CDR1 SGHRS and CDR2 YFSETQ come from the germline V gene. This CDR3 contains 17 residues. The CDR3 spells CASSLGRTGVRQETQYF. DNA for the CDR3: TGCGCCAGCAGCTTGGGAAGGACAGGAGTTAGACAAGAGACCCAGTACTTC.

This sequence joins TRBV18 and TRBJ2-6; unclear D gene. Per the germline V gene, CDR1 is KGHSH and CDR2 is LQKENI. The CDR3 length is 17 residues. The V end lost 6 bases, the J end lost 0 bases, and 15 bases lay between the germline ends. In DNA form, the CDR3 reads TGTGCCAGCTCCCCCCCGTGGAGCAGCTCTGGGGCCAACGTCCTGACTTTC. Protein: CASSPPWSSSGANVLTF.

This chain connects TRBV4-2 to TRBJ2-3; 8 bases agree with TRBD2. Unmatched junction bases numbered 4, after V lost 5 bases and J lost 0 bases. The CDR3 sequence is 15 residues long. CDR1 LGHNA and CDR2 YNFKEQ come from the germline V gene. The CDR3 loop is CASSYSGVSTDTQYF. In DNA, the CDR3 is TGTGCCAGCAGCTATAGCGGGGTTAGCACAGATACGCAGTATTTT.

The chain employs TRBV15 and TRBJ2-7; 7 bases fit TRBD1. V lost 0 bases, J lost 1 base, and 3 bases stayed unmatched. CDR3 length: 15 residues. Germline V CDR1 and CDR2: LNHNV, YYDKDF (reference sequence). The CDR3 DNA is TGTGCCACCAGCAGAGACCCGGGACAGTCCTACGAGCAGTACTTC. This encodes CATSRDPGQSYEQYF.

This rearrangement joins TRBV11-2 to TRBJ2-3; D gene unclear. CDR3 length equals 14 residues. Germline CDR1 SGHAT, CDR2 FQNNGV. Trimming shortened V by 3 bases and J by 4 bases, and 11 bases separated the two germline ends. CDR3 protein: CASSLRRSPDTQYF. The CDR3 DNA sequence: TGTGCCAGCAGCTTGCGCAGGTCTCCAGATACGCAGTATTTT. Filled out from reference TRBV11-2 and TRBJ2-3, the complete variable domain reads EAGVAQSPRYKIIEKRQSVAFWCNPISGHATLYWYQQILGQGPKLLIQFQNNGVVDDSQLPKDRFSAERLKGVDSTLKIQPAKLEDSAVYLCASSLRRSPDTQYFGPGTRLTVL.

V usage is TRBV7-3 and J usage is TRBJ2-3, with D perhaps TRBD2 (6 bases). Per the germline V gene, CDR1 is SGHTA and CDR2 is FQGTGA. V lost 5 bases and J 6 bases, leaving 6 bases between the germline ends. CDR3 size: 11 residues. In DNA form, the CDR3 reads TGTGCCAGCAGCCGGGGGGATACGCAGTATTTT. Translation gives CASSRGDTQYF. The entire variable domain, with the rest obtained from reference TRBV7-3 and TRBJ2-3, is as follows: GAGVSQTPSNKVTEKGKYVELRCDPISGHTALYWYRQSLGQGPEFLIYFQGTGAADDSGLPNDRFFAVRPEGSVSTLKIQRTERGDSAVYLCASSRGDTQYFGPGTRLTVL.